This TCR beta chain stems from a study of regulatory T cells in long-lasting Graves disease (dated by TCRdb to the early 2020s). About the investigation overall: Persistent Graves' disease was defined as persistently positive TSH receptor autoantibodies together with antithyroid drug treatment for over 5 years. Peripheral blood TCR sequencing and RNA sequencing compared persistent Graves' disease patients with newly diagnosed Graves' disease patients. The study took place in China and was registered as a clinical trial. A total of approximately 35 samples were covered by TCR sequencing, comprising approximately 13 persistent and roughly 20 newly diagnosed Graves' disease patients. Persistent Graves' disease patients in the clinical cohort had taken antithyroid drugs for approximately 9.5 years on average. Paper-wide results and their limitations: Sequencing and analysis were restricted to the TCR beta chain. TRBV28, TRBJ1-2 and TRBJ2-5 were preferentially used in persistent disease, while TRBV20-1 and TRBJ2-1 were favored in newly diagnosed disease. Compared with newly diagnosed patients, persistent Graves' disease patients had lower TCR Shannon entropy and fewer highly expanded clones, which suggests clonal expansion. Patients with persistent disease shared more public clonotypes (fewer than 3,000) than newly diagnosed patients did (around 1,000). As a limitation, the authors acknowledged that the small sample size may reduce accuracy. Peripheral blood alone was examined, since thyroid tissue, which constituted the primary lesion, could not be accessed.

This clonotype was detected ten times or more. Its target antigen remains unknown. Base qualities were left out, and no much larger clone turns up one base away. Library preparation employed multiplex PCR. The sequencer was an Illumina HiSeq 4000. CDR3 regions were amplified by Arm-PCR with iRepertoire HTBI primers to construct TCR beta libraries. Before sequencing, the PCR products went through gel purification. The authors' pipeline ran thus. Gene usage analysis of CDR3 amino acid clonotypes used the roughly 60 TRBV and 14 to 15 TRBJ segments found across samples. COPE and FqMerger were used to merge filtered high-quality paired reads into contigs. Contigs were aligned with BLAST to IMGT TRBV, TRBD and TRBJ reference genes, and CDR3 was defined per IMGT. Highly expanded clones were defined as clonotypes with a frequency above 0.1%. Shannon entropy served as the measure of repertoire diversity, while the Gini coefficient captured V-J evenness. Clonotypes shared by more than one individual were considered public. TCRdb ran its own pipeline on the public reads, namely fastp trimming at Q25 and MiXCR clone calling, and kept in-frame beta chains. Rows merge per CDR3 protein into single entries with the most common DNA and genes. What appears here as the V and J calls and clone size reflects TCRdb's work, not the paper's. The sample has 420,000 or so distinct CDR3 sequences on record, roughly a quarter of them singletons. Roughly 26% of the sample rests with the top ten.

Spanning cysteine to phenylalanine, the CDR3 consists of 12 amino acids. Only the CDR3 DNA stays, 36 bases, in frame from base 1. After removal of 5 bases from V and 8 bases from J, the junction retains 5 bases not matched to a gene. The sample's time point label, in plain terms: persistent/refractory GD, antithyroid drugs over 5 years with positive TRAb. For both TCR sequencing and RNA sequencing, RNA was extracted from PBMCs in TRIzol. Graves' disease was diagnosed according to American Thyroid Association guidelines. Recruitment of patients was carried out at an endocrinology department in Xi'an, China. From each patient, about 9.7 milliliters of peripheral blood was collected into an EDTA anticoagulant tube. Ficoll Paque Plus density gradient separation was used to isolate PBMCs, and no further T cell sorting was done. An Agilent 2100 Bioanalyzer and agarose gel were used to check RNA quality, and a NanoDrop 2000 was used to measure RNA concentration.

This TCR was recovered from a female donor with Graves disease. The sequencing here drew on peripheral blood mononuclear cells (PBMCs), taken when the disease was refractory, from a patient treated with antithyroid drugs. The rearrangement joined TRBV12-3 or TRBV12-4 to TRBJ1-2, with 7 bases in between that match TRBD1. The bases read TGTGCCAGCAGTACAGGGGATGGGGGCTACACCTTC. This is translated as CASSTGDGGYTF.